This TCR beta chain was identified during a study of cytomegalovirus exposure and HLA in healthy donors. The PCR ran on 60 Vbeta and 13 Jbeta primers. Assay: immunoSEQ multiplex PCR; the TCRdb copy retains only in-frame clones and omits some. Of around 130,000 clones detected, roughly four fifths appear once; the ten largest clones hold roughly 3%. The sample holds a few counts of this clone. Trimming took 4 bases from V and 4 from J; bases not matched to a gene: 2. CDR1 is GTSNPN and CDR2 is SVGIG in the germline V gene (reference sequence). The CDR3 covers 14 residues. The sequencing input was PBMCs. The sequence was obtained from a woman between 40 and 55 years old in good health and CMV-seropositive. The chain couples TRBV30 to TRBJ2-5; 14 nucleotides match TRBD2. The DNA of the CDR3 is TGTGCCTGGACCGGACTAGCGGGAGGAGAGACCCAGTACTTC. It codes for CAWTGLAGGETQYF.